These 3 T cell receptor beta chains came from one sample sequenced in a study of shared clonotypes between healthy human individuals. It was CD45RO-negative cells, positively selected for CCR7, that made up naive CD8 cells, with terminally differentiated effector memory CD45RA+ cells excluded. Measured with immunoSEQ multiplex PCR; TCRdb has only the in-frame clones, and not every one. The profile shows about 610,000 clones, roughly 95% of them singletons. The sequencing input was naive CD8+ T cells sorted from blood. The receptor source for this set is a woman aged 25 to 39 in good health.

The genes are TRBV20-1 and TRBJ2-1; D not resolved. The CDR3 is made up of 11 amino acids. Per the germline V gene, CDR1 is DFQATT and CDR2 is SNEGSKA (reference sequence). The V gene lost 5 bases and the J gene lost 6 bases, with 8 bases spanning the gap. The DNA of the CDR3 is TGCAGTGCTGAGGAGACCAATGAGCAGTTCTTC. Translation: CSAEETNEQFF.

The CDR3: CASSQTAGRGHSRAFF. CDR3 sequence (DNA): TGTGCCAGCAGCCAAACCGCTGGGAGGGGCCACAGTCGAGCTTTCTTT. The V and J genes are TRBV14 and TRBJ1-1; the D gene is possibly TRBD1 (5 bases). The CDR3 covers 16 residues. Germline CDR1 and CDR2: SGHDN and FVKESK. The V and J ends lost 2 bases and 10 bases respectively, with 23 bases between them.

In DNA, the CDR3 is TGTGCCAGCAGTTTACTAGGTCCCGAGACCCAGTACTTC. Residues: CASSLLGPETQYF. V usage is TRBV28 and J usage is TRBJ2-5; the D is unclear. The germline V and J ends were trimmed by 2 bases and 5 bases, with 9 bases remaining between them. CDR1 and CDR2 (germline): MDHEN, SYDVKM. The CDR3 is 13 residues long.